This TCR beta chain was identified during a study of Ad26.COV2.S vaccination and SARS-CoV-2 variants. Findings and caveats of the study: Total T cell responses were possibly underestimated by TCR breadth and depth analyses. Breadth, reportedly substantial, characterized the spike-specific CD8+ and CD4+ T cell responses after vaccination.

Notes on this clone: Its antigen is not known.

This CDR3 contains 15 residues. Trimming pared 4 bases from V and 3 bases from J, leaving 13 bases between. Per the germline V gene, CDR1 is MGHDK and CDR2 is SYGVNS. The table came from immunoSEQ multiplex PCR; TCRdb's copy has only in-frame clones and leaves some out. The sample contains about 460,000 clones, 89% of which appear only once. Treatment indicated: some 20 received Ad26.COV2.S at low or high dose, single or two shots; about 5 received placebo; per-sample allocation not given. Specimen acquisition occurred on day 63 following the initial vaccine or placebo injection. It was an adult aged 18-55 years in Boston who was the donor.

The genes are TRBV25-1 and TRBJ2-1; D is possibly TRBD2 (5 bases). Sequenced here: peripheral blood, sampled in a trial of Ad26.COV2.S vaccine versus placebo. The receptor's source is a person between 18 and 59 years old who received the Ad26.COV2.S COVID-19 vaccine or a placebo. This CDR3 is CASSASSRGYNEQFF. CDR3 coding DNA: TGTGCCAGCAGTGCCTCAAGTCGGGGCTACAATGAGCAGTTCTTC.